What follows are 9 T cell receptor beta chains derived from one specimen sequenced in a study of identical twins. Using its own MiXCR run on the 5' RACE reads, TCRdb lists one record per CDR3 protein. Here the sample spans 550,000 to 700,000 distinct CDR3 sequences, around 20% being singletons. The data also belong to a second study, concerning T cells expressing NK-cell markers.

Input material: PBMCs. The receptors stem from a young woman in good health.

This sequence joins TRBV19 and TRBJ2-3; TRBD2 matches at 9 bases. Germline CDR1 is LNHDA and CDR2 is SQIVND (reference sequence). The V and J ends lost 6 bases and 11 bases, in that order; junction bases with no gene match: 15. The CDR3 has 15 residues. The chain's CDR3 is CASSGSSSGEGGQYF. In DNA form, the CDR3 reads TGTGCCAGTAGCGGATCCTCTAGCGGGGAAGGAGGGCAGTATTTT.

CDR3: CASSDSTPRGLNEQFF. The CDR3 nucleotides are TGTGCCAGCAGTGACTCAACCCCGAGGGGACTCAATGAGCAGTTCTTC. This chain joins TRBV25-1 and TRBJ2-1; TRBD2 is a possible D gene (6 bases). V was trimmed by 3 bases and J by 6 bases, leaving 18 bases between them. The CDR3 is made up of 16 amino acids. Germline V gene data show CDR1 as MGHDK and CDR2 as SYGVNS.

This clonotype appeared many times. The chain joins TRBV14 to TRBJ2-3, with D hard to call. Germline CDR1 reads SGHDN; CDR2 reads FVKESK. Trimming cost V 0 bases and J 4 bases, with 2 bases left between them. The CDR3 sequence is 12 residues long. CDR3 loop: CASSQDPDTQYF. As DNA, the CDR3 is TGTGCCAGCAGCCAAGACCCAGATACGCAGTATTTT.

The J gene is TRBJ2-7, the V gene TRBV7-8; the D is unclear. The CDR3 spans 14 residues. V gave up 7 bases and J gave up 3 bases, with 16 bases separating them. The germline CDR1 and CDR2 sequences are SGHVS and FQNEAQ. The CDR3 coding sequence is TGTGCCAGCACCCAGGACCCGGTATACTACGAGCAGTACTTC. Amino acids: CASTQDPVYYEQYF.

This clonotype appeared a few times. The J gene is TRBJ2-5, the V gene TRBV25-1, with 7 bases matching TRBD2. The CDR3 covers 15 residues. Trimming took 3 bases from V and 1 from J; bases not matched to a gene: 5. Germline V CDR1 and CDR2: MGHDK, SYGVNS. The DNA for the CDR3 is TGTGCCAGCAGTGAGCCCAGCGGGGTCCAAGAGACCCAGTACTTC. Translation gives CASSEPSGVQETQYF.

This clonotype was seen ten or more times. The CDR3 DNA reads as TGTGCCAGCAGTGGGGGGCTACGGCAGTACTTC. Translation: CASSGGLRQYF. The V call is TRBV25-1, the J call TRBJ2-7; the D gene is possibly TRBD1 (6 bases). From germline, CDR1 is MGHDK and CDR2 SYGVNS. This CDR3 comprises 11 residues. The V end lost 4 bases, the J end lost 9 bases, and 10 bases lay between the germline ends.

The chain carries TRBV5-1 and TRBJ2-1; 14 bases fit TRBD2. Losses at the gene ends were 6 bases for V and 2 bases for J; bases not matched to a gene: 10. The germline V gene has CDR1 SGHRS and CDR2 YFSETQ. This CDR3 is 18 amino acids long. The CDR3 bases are TGCGCCAGCACCCGGACTAGCGGGGGGACAACTACCTACAATGAGCAGTTCTTC. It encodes CASTRTSGGTTTYNEQFF.

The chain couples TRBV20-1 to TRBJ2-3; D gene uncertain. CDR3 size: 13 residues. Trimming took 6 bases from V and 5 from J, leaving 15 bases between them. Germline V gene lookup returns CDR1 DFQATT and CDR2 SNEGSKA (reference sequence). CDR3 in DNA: TGCAGTGCCCTAAACGGGCTGGAAGATACGCAGTATTTT. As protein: CSALNGLEDTQYF.

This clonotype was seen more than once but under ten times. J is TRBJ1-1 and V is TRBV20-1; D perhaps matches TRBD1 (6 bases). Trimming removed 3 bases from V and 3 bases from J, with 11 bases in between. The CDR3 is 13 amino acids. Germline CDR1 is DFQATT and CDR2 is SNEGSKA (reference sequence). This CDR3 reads CSASGGRDTEAFF. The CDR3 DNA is TGCAGTGCTAGCGGGGGCAGGGACACTGAAGCTTTCTTT.